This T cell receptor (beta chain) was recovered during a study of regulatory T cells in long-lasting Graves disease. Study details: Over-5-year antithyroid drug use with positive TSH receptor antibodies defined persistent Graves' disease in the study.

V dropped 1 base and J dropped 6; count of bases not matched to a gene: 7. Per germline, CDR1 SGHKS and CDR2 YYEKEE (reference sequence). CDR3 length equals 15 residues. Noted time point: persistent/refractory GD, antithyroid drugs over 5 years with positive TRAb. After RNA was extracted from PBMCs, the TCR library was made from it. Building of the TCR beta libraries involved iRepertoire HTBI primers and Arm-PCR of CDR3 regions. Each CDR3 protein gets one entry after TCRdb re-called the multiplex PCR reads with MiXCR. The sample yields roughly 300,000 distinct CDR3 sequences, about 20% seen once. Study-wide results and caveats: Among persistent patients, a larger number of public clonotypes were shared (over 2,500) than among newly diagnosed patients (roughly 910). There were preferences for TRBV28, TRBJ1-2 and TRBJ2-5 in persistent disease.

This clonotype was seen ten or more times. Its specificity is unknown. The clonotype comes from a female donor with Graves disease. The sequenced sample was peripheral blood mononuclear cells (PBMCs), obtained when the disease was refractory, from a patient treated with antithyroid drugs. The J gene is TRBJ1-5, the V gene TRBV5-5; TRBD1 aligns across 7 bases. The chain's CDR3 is CASSLTGTEIQPQHF. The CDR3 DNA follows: TGTGCCAGCAGCTTGACCGGGACAGAGATTCAGCCCCAGCATTTT.